The 2 T cell receptor beta chains listed next were all sequenced from one sample in a study of T cell repertoires in cytomegalovirus infection. TCRdb processed the reads anew with MiXCR; each CDR3 protein has one entry. Of some 120,000 distinct CDR3 sequences in the sample, 10% were seen once. These receptors have no known antigen. What was sequenced was PBMCs, sequenced either directly or after in vitro stimulation (not recorded which). The receptor source for this set is a human donor in good health (CMV status not recorded). Some clones in this sample may be carry-over from other donors' samples.

This clonotype was seen a handful of times. This chain links TRBV9 with TRBJ1-5; D is perhaps TRBD1 (5 bases). The V gene lost 3 bases and the J gene lost 3 bases, with 13 bases spanning the gap. This CDR3 spans 15 amino acids. Germline CDR1 and CDR2: SGDLS and YYNGEE. The CDR3 nucleotides are TGTGCCAGCAGCGATACGGGGGACCCCAATCAGCCCCAGCATTTT. It encodes CASSDTGDPNQPQHF.

V gene TRBV7-9 combines with J gene TRBJ1-4; D is unresolved. V was trimmed by 5 bases and J by 5 bases, leaving 12 bases between them. Germline V CDR1 and CDR2: SEHNR, FQNEAQ (reference sequence). The CDR3 runs to 14 residues. CDR3 protein: CASSPWMPNEKLFF. The CDR3 DNA sequence: TGTGCCAGCAGCCCTTGGATGCCGAATGAAAAACTGTTTTTT.